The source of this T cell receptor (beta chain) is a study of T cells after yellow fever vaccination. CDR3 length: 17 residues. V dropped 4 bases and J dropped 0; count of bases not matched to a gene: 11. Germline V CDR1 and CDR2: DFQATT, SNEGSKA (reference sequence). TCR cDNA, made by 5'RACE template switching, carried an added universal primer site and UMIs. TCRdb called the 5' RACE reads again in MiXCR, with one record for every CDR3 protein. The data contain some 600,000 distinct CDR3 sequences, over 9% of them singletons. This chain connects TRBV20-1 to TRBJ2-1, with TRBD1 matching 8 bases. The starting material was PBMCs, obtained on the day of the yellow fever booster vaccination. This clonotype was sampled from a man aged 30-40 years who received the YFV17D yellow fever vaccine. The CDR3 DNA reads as TGCAGTGCTACAGGGGGCATTCTCTCTAGCTCCTACAATGAGCAGTTCTTC. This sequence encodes CSATGGILSSSYNEQFF.